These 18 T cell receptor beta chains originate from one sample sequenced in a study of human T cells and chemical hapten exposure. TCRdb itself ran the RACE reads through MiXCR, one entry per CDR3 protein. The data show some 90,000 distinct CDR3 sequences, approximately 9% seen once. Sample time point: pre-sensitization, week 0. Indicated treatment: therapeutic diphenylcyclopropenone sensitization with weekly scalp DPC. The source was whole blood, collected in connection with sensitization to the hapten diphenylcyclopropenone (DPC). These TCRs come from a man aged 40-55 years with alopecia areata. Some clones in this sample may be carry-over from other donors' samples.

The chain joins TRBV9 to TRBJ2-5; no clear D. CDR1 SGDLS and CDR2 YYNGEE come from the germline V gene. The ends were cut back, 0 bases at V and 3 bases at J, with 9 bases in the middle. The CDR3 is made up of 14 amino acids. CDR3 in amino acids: CASSVDPGEETQYF. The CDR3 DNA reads TGTGCCAGCAGCGTAGACCCAGGAGAAGAGACCCAGTACTTC.

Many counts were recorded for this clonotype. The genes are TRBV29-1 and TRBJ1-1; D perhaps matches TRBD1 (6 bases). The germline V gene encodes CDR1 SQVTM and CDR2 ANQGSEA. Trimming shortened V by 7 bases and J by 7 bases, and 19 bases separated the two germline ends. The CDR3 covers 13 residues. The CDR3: CSATSGRGGEAFF. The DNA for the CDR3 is TGCAGCGCCACGAGTGGCAGGGGAGGTGAAGCTTTCTTT.

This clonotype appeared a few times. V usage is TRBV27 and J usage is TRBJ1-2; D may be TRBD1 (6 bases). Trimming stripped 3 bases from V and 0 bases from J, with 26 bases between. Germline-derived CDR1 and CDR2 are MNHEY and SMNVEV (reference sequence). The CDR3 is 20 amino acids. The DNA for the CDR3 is TGTGCCAGCAGTTTTGTCCCTTACAGGGTCCTAGGGACCGCTAACTATGGCTACACCTTC. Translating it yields CASSFVPYRVLGTANYGYTF.

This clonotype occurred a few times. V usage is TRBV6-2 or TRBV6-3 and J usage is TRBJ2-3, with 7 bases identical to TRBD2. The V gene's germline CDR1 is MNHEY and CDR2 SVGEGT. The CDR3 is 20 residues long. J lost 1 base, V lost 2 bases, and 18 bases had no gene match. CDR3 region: CASSYPLGDGRAVGTDTQYF. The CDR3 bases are TGTGCCAGCAGTTACCCCCTCGGAGATGGGAGGGCCGTGGGCACAGATACGCAGTATTTT.

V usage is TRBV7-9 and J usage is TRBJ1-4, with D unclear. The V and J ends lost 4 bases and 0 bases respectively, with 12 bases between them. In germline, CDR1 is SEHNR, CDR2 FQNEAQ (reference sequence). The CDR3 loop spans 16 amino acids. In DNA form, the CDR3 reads TGTGCCAGCAGCTCCCCAGTGCAAGCAACTAATGAAAAACTGTTTTTT. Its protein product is CASSSPVQATNEKLFF.

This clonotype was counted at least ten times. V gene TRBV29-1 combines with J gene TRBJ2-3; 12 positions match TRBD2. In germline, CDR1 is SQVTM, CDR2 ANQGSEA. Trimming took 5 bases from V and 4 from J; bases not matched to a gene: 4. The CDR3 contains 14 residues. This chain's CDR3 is CSVYTSGRPDTQYF. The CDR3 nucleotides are TGCAGCGTTTATACTAGCGGGAGGCCAGATACGCAGTATTTT.

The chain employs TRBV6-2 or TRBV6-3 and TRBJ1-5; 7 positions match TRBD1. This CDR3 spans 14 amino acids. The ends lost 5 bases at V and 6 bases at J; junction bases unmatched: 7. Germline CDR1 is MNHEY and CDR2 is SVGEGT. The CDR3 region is CASSPTGRSQPQHF. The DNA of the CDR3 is TGTGCCAGCAGTCCGACAGGGCGCAGTCAGCCCCAGCATTTT.

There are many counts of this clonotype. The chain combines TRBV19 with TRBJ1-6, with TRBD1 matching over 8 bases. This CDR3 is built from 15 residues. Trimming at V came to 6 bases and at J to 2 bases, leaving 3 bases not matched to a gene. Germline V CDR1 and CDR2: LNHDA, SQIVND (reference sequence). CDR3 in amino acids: CASSQQGAYNSPLHF. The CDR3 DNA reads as TGTGCCAGTAGCCAACAGGGGGCCTATAATTCACCCCTCCACTTT.

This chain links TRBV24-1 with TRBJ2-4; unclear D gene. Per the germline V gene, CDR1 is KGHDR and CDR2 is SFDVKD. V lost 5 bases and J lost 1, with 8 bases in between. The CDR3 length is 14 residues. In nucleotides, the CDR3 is TGTGCCACCAGTGGCGGCAGGGCCAAAAACATTCAGTACTTC. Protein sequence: CATSGGRAKNIQYF.

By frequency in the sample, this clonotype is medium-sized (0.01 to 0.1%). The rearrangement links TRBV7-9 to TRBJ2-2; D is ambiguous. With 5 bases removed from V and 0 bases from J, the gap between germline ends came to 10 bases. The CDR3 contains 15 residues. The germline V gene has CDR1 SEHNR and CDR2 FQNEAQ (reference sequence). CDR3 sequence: CASSPTAPNTGELFF. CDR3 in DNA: TGTGCCAGCAGCCCGACGGCCCCGAACACCGGGGAGCTGTTTTTT. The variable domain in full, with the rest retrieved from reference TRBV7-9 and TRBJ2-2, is DTGVSQNPRHKITKRGQNVTFRCDPISEHNRLYWYRQTLGQGPEFLTYFQNEAQLEKSRLLSDRFSAERPKGSFSTLEIQRTEQGDSAMYLCASSPTAPNTGELFFGEGSRLTVL.

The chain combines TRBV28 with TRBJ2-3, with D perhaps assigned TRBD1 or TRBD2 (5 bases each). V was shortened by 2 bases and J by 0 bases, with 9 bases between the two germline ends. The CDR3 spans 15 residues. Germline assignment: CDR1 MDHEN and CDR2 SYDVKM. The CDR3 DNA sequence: TGTGCCAGCAGTTTAGGGGACGAGAGCACAGATACGCAGTATTTT. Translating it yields CASSLGDESTDTQYF.

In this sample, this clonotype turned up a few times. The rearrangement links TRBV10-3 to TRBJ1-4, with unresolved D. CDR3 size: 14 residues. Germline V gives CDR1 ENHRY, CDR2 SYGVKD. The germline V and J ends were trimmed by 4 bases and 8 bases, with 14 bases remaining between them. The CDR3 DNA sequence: TGTGCCATCAGTGGAGGCTCCCCCGGCGAAAAACTGTTTTTT. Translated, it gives CAISGGSPGEKLFF.

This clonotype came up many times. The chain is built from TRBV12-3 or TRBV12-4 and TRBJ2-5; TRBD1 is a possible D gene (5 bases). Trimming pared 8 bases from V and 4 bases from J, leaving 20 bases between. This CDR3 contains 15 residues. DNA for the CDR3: TGTGCCAGCCGCTCGAAAGCCAGGGTCGGAGAGACCCAGTACTTC. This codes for CASRSKARVGETQYF.

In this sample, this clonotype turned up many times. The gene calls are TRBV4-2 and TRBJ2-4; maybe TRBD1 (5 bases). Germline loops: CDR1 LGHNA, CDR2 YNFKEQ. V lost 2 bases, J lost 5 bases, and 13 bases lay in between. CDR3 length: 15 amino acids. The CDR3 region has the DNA TGTGCCAGCAGCCAAAGCAGGGTGGTCCAAAACATTCAGTACTTC. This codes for CASSQSRVVQNIQYF.

The CDR3 loop reads CASSLWGLAGGSYNEQFF. Written as DNA, the CDR3 is TGTGCCAGCAGCTTATGGGGACTAGCGGGAGGGTCCTACAATGAGCAGTTCTTC. This sequence joins TRBV7-2 and TRBJ2-1; 16 nucleotides line up with TRBD2. The CDR3 covers 18 residues. CDR1 and CDR2 from the germline V gene are SGHTA and FQGNSA. Trimming took 2 bases from V and 1 from J; bases not matched to a gene: 2.

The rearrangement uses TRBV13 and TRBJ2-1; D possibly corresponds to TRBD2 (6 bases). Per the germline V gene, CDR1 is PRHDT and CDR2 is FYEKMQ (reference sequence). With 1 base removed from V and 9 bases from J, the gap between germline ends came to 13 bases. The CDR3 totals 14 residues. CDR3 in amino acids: CASSLAGPGVEQFF. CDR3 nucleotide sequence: TGTGCCAGCAGCTTAGCGGGGCCGGGAGTTGAGCAGTTCTTC.

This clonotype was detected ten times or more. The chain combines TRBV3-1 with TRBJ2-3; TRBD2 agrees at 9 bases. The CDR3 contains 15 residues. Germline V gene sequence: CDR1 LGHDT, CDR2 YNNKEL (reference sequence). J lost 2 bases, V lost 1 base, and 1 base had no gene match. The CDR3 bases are TGTGCCAGCAGCCAAGGCGGGAGGGTCACAGATACGCAGTATTTT. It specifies CASSQGGRVTDTQYF.

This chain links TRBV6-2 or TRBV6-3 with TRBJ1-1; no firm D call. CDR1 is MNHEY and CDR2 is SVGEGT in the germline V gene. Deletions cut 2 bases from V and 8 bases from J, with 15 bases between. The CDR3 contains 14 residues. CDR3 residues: CASSYPTMKAEAFF. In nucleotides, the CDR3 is TGTGCCAGCAGTTACCCGACAATGAAAGCAGAAGCTTTCTTT.